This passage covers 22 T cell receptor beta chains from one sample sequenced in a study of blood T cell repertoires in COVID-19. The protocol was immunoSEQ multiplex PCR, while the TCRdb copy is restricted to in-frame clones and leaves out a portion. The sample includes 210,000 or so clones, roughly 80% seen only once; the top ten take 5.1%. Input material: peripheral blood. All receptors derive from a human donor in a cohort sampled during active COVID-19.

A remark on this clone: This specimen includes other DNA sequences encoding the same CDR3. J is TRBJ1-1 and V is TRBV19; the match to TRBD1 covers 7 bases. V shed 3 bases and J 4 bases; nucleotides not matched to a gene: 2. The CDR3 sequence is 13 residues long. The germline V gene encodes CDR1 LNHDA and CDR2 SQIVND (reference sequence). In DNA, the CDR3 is TGTGCCAGTAGTATTAACAGGGGCACTGAAGCTTTCTTT. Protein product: CASSINRGTEAFF. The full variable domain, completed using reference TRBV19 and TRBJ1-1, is DGGITQSPKYLFRKEGQNVTLSCEQNLNHDAMYWYRQDPGQGLRLIYYSQIVNDFQKGDIAEGYSVSREKKESFPLTVTSAQKNPTAFYLCASSINRGTEAFFGQGTRLTVV.

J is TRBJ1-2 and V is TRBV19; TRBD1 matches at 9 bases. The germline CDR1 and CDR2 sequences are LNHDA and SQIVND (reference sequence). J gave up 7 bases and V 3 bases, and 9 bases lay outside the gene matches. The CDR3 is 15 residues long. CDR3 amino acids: CASSIGGQGPSGYTF. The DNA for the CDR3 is TGTGCCAGTAGTATTGGGGGACAGGGTCCAAGTGGCTACACCTTC.

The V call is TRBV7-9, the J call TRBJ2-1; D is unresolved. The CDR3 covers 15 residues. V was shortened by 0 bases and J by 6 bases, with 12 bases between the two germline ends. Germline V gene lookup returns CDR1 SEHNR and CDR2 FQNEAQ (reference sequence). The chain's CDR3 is CASSLALVYSNEQFF. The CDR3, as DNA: TGTGCCAGCAGCTTAGCGCTTGTGTACTCCAATGAGCAGTTCTTC.

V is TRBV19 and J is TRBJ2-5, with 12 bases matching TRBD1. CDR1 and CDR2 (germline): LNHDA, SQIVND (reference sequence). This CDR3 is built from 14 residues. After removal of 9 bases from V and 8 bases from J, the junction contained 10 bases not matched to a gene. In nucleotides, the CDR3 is TGTGCCAGCAGGGACAGGGGGCGGGAGCTAACCCAGTACTTC. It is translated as CASRDRGRELTQYF.

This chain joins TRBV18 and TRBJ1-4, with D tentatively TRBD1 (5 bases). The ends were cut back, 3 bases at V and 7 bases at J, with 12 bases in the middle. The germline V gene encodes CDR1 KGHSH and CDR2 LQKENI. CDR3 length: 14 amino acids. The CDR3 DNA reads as TGTGCCAGCTCACCGGCCAGGGAAAGTGAAAAACTGTTTTTT. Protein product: CASSPARESEKLFF.

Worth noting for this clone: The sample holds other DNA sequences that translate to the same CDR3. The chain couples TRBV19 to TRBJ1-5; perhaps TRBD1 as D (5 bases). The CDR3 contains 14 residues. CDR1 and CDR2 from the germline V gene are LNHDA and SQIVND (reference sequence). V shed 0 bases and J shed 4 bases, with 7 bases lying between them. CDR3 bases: TGTGCCAGTAGTATAGACGGGGGGAATCAGCCCCAGCATTTT. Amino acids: CASSIDGGNQPQHF.

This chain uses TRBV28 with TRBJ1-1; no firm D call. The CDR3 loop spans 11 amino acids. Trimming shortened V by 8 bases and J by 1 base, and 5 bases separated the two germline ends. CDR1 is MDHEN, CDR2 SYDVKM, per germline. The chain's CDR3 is CASGRNTEAFF. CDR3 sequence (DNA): TGTGCCAGCGGGAGGAACACTGAAGCTTTCTTT.

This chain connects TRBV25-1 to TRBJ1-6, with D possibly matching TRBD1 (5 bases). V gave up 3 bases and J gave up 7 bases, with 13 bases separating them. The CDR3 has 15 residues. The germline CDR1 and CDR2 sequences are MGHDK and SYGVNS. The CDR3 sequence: CASSDPGRKNSPLHF. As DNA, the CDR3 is TGTGCCAGCAGTGATCCAGGGAGGAAGAATTCACCCCTCCACTTT. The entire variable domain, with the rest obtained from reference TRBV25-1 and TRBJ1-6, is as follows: EADIYQTPRYLVIGTGKKITLECSQTMGHDKMYWYQQDPGMELHLIHYSYGVNSTEKGDLSSESTVSRIRTEHFPLTLESARPSHTSQYLCASSDPGRKNSPLHFGNGTRLTVT.

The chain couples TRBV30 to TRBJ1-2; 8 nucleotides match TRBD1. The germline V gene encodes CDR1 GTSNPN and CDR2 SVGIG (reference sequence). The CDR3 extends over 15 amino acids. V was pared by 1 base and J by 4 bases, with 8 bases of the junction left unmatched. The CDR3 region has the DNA TGTGCCTGGAGTGGGGCAGGGGGCTTGATCTATGGCTACACCTTC. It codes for CAWSGAGGLIYGYTF.

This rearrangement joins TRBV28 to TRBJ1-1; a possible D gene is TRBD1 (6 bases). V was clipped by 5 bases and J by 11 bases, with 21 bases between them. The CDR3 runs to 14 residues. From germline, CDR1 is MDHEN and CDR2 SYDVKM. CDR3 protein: CASSPRDTIPPAFF. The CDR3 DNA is TGTGCCAGCAGTCCCCGGGACACCATTCCGCCGGCTTTCTTT.

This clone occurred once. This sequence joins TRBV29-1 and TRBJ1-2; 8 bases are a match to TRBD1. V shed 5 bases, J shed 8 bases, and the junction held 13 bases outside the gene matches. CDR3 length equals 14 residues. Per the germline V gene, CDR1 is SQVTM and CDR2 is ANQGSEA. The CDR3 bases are TGCAGCGTTCTGAGGCCGACAGGGGAAAACGGCTACACCTTC. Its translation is CSVLRPTGENGYTF.

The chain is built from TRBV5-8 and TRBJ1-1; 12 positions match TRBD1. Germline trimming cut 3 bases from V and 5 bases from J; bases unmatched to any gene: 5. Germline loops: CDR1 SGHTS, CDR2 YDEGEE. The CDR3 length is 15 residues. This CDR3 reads CASSSGQGARTEAFF. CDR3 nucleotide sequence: TGTGCCAGCAGCTCGGGACAGGGGGCGCGGACTGAAGCTTTCTTT.

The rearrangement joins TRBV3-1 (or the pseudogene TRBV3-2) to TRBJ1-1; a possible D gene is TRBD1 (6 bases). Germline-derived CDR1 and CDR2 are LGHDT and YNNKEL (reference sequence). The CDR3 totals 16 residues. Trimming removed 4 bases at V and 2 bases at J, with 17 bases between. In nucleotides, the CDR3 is TGTGCCAGCAGCCCCCTCCCAGGGGTGAGCAACACTGAAGCTTTCTTT. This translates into CASSPLPGVSNTEAFF.

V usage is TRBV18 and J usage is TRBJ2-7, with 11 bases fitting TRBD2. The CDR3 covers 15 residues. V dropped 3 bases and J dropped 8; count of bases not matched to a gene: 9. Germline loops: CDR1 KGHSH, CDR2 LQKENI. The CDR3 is CASSPLLSGREKQYF. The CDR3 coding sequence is TGTGCCAGCTCACCCCTGCTTAGCGGGAGGGAGAAGCAGTACTTC. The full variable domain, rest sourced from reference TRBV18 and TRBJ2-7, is NAGVMQNPRHLVRRRGQEARLRCSPMKGHSHVYWYRQLPEEGLKFMVYLQKENIIDESGMPKERFSAEFPKEGPSILRIQQVVRGDSAAYFCASSPLLSGREKQYFGPGTRLTVT.

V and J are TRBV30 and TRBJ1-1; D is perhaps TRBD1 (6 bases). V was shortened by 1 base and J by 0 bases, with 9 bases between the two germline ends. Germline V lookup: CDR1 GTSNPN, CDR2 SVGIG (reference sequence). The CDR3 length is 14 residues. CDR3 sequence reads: CAWSATGMNTEAFF. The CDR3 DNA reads TGTGCCTGGAGTGCGACAGGAATGAACACTGAAGCTTTCTTT.

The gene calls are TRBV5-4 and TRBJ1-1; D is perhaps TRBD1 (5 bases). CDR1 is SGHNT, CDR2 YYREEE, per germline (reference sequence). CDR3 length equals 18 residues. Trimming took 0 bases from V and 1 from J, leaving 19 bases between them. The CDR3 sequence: CASSLGGGAGLRNTEAFF. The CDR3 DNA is TGTGCCAGCAGCTTGGGGGGTGGGGCAGGGCTAAGGAACACTGAAGCTTTCTTT.

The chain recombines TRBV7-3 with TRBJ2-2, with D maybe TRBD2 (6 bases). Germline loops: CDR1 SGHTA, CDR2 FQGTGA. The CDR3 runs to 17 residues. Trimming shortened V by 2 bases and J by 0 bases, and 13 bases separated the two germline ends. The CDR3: CASSLGAGYSNTGELFF. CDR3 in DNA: TGTGCCAGCAGCTTAGGGGCGGGATATTCGAACACCGGGGAGCTGTTTTTT.

The CDR3 loop is CASSLVAGDETQYF. The CDR3 DNA sequence: TGCGCCAGCAGCTTGGTAGCGGGAGACGAGACCCAGTACTTC. The genes are TRBV5-1 and TRBJ2-5, with 9 bases matching TRBD2. This CDR3 spans 14 amino acids. Germline loops: CDR1 SGHRS, CDR2 YFSETQ. V was clipped by 0 bases and J by 5 bases; unmatched bases: 2. The full variable domain, with the rest looked up from reference TRBV5-1 and TRBJ2-5, is KAGVTQTPRYLIKTRGQQVTLSCSPISGHRSVSWYQQTPGQGLQFLFEYFSETQRNKGNFPGRFSGRQFSNSRSEMNVSTLELGDSALYLCASSLVAGDETQYFGPGTRLLVL.

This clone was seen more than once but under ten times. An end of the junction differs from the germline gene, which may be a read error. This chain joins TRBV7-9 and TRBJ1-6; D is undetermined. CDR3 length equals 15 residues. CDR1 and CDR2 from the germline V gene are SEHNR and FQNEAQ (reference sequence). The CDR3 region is CASRLDGSYNSPLHF. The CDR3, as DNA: TGTGCCAGCAGATTAGACGGGTCCTATAATTCACCCCTCCACTTT.

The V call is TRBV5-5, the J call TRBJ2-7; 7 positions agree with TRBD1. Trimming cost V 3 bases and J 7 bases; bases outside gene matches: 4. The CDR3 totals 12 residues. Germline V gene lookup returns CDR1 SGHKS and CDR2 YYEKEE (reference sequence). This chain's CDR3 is CASSYGQVEQYF. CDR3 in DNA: TGTGCCAGCAGCTACGGACAGGTTGAGCAGTACTTC.

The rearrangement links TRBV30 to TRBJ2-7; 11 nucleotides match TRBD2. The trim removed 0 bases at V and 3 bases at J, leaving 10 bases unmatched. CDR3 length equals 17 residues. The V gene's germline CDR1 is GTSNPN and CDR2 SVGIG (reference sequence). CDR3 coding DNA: TGTGCCTGGAGTGTATCGCTAGCGGGAGGCCACCTCTACGAGCAGTACTTC. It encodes CAWSVSLAGGHLYEQYF. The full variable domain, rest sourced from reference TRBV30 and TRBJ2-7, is SQTIHQWPATLVQPVGSPLSLECTVEGTSNPNLYWYRQAAGRGLQLLFYSVGIGQISSEVPQNLSASRPQDRQFILSSKKLLLSDSGFYLCAWSVSLAGGHLYEQYFGPGTRLTVT.

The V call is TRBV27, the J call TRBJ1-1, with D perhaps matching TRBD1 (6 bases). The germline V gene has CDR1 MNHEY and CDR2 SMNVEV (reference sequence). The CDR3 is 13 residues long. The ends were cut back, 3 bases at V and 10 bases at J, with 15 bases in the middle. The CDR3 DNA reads TGTGCCAGCAGTTTTGGCAGGGGTGGGGCAGCTTTCTTT. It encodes CASSFGRGGAAFF.